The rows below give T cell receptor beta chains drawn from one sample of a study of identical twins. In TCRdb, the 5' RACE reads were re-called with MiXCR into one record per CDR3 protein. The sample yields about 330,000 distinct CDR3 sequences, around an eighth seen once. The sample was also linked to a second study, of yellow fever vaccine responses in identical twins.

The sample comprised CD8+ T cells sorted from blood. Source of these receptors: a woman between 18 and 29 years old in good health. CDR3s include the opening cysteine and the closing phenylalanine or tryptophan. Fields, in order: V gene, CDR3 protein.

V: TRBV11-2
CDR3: CASSLPTGYNEQFF

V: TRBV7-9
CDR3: CASSLARAGGLNEQFF

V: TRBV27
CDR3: CASSLVSGRPNTGELFF

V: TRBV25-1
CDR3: CASSEPYRDRDEKLFF

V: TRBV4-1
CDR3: CASSQGLAGGSANTGELFF

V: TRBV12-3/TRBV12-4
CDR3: CASSSPQGTDTQYF

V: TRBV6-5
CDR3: CASSYLTGTNQPQHF

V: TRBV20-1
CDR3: CSARDRGADTQYF

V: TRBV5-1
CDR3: CASSSGPSGNEQFF

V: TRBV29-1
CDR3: CSVEDRRRGEQYF

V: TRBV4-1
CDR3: CASSQERVGTEAFF

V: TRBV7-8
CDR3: CASSLNRGTYEQYF

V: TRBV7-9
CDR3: CASSFDLVRAGGEQFF

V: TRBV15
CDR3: CATSNSQGPSYEQYF

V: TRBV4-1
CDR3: CASSQPYGTSGVYNEQFF